This T cell receptor beta chain was found in a study of long-term antiretroviral therapy in people with HIV. The wider study: Initial samples were collected about a decade before the 2015 immediate-ART recommendation. General study points: Clonotypes expanded prior to ART showed repertoire dominance at all sampled time points. Diversity measured after ART increased yet remained under transplant donor controls.

Researchers report immunoSEQ v3.0 was run at survey level. It was roughly 40,000-50,000 T-cell genomes per sample that sequencing targeted. Some clones are missing from TCRdb's copy, which holds only in-frame ones; the method was immunoSEQ multiplex PCR. The profile covers 30,000 to 50,000 clones, with roughly nine tenths appearing a single time and less than 4.5% taken by the ten largest. Comment on this clone: No antigen is known for it.

The V end lost 5 bases, the J end lost 6 bases, and 16 bases lay between the germline ends. Germline CDR1 is SGHTA and CDR2 is FQGNSA. The CDR3 extends over 15 amino acids. Sample: unsorted PBMCs, taken 1.2 years after starting antiretroviral therapy. The chain combines TRBV7-2 with TRBJ2-2, with D possibly being TRBD1 (6 bases). This clonotype was sampled from a woman aged 45 to 65 with HIV. The CDR3 nucleotides read TGTGCCAGCAGCCCCGACAGGACACGGTCCGGGGAGCTGTTTTTT. Translation gives CASSPDRTRSGELFF.